Listed below are T cell receptor beta chains from one sample, sequenced in a study of human T cells and chemical hapten exposure. MiXCR, applied by TCRdb to the RACE reads, yields one record per CDR3 protein. Found here are around 27,000 distinct CDR3 sequences, around 6% of them singletons; the top ten hold about 5.6%. The sample here was whole blood, taken in connection with sensitization to the hapten diphenylcyclopropenone (DPC). Receptors originate from a man younger than 45 with alopecia areata. Some clones in this sample may be carry-over from other donors' samples. The CDR3 runs from the conserved cysteine through the conserved F or W. The D gene is left open where the match is weak. Clone size is not always given. Where it is, it says once, few, many or a class for expanded clones.

V gene: TRBV29-1; J gene: TRBJ1-1; D gene: -; CDR3 length: 10; clone size: many; CDR3 protein: CSVDVGQAFF; CDR3 DNA: TGCAGCGTTGATGTGGGCCAGGCTTTCTTT
V gene: TRBV11-2; J gene: TRBJ1-5; D gene: TRBD1; CDR3 length: 14; clone size: many; CDR3 protein: CASSFTGGSQPQHF; CDR3 DNA: TGTGCCAGCAGCTTTACAGGGGGAAGTCAGCCCCAGCATTTT
V gene: TRBV29-1; J gene: TRBJ2-3; D gene: TRBD1; CDR3 length: 15; clone size: many; CDR3 protein: CSGDATGGFSDTQYF; CDR3 DNA: TGCAGCGGGGACGCGACAGGGGGTTTCTCAGATACGCAGTATTTT
V gene: TRBV19; J gene: TRBJ2-7; D gene: TRBD1; CDR3 length: 14; clone size: many; CDR3 protein: CASSRGQGAHEQYF; CDR3 DNA: TGTGCCAGTAGTAGAGGGCAGGGGGCCCACGAGCAGTACTTC
V gene: TRBV6-5; J gene: TRBJ2-2; D gene: -; CDR3 length: 16; clone size: -; CDR3 protein: CASSYKRRLNSGELFF; CDR3 DNA: TGTGCCAGCAGTTACAAGAGGCGCCTAAATTCCGGGGAGCTGTTTTTT
V gene: TRBV18; J gene: TRBJ2-3; D gene: -; CDR3 length: 14; clone size: many; CDR3 protein: CASASRASTDTQYF; CDR3 DNA: TGTGCCAGCGCAAGTAGGGCTAGCACAGATACGCAGTATTTT
V gene: TRBV7-2; J gene: TRBJ1-4; D gene: -; CDR3 length: 18; clone size: many; CDR3 protein: CASSSSRAGEATNEKLFF; CDR3 DNA: TGTGCCAGCAGCTCGTCACGAGCGGGGGAGGCGACTAATGAAAAACTGTTTTTT
V gene: TRBV12-3/TRBV12-4; J gene: TRBJ2-5; D gene: -; CDR3 length: 14; clone size: many; CDR3 protein: CASSVDSTQETQYF; CDR3 DNA: TGTGCCAGCAGTGTTGACAGTACCCAAGAGACCCAGTACTTC
V gene: TRBV4-3; J gene: TRBJ1-2; D gene: -; CDR3 length: 17; clone size: many; CDR3 protein: CASSQERFGNYGYGYTF; CDR3 DNA: TGCGCCAGCAGCCAAGAACGGTTTGGGAACTACGGCTATGGCTACACCTTC
V gene: TRBV2; J gene: TRBJ2-7; D gene: -; CDR3 length: 14; clone size: many; CDR3 protein: CASREGGGADEQYF; CDR3 DNA: TGTGCCAGCCGGGAAGGGGGCGGGGCGGACGAGCAGTACTTC
V gene: TRBV19; J gene: TRBJ2-5; D gene: TRBD1; CDR3 length: 13; clone size: many; CDR3 protein: CASSGQVQETQYF; CDR3 DNA: TGTGCCAGTAGTGGACAGGTTCAAGAGACCCAGTACTTC
V gene: TRBV7-8; J gene: TRBJ1-4; D gene: TRBD1; CDR3 length: 17; clone size: medium-sized; CDR3 protein: CASSFLDRGETNEKLFF; CDR3 DNA: TGTGCCAGCAGCTTCTTAGACAGGGGAGAGACTAATGAAAAACTGTTTTTT
V gene: TRBV29-1; J gene: TRBJ2-3; D gene: -; CDR3 length: 14; clone size: many; CDR3 protein: CSVEYGGRADTQYF; CDR3 DNA: TGCAGCGTTGAATATGGGGGGCGTGCAGATACGCAGTATTTT
V gene: TRBV20-1; J gene: TRBJ2-3; D gene: -; CDR3 length: 11; clone size: many; CDR3 protein: CSGEPTDTQYF; CDR3 DNA: TGCAGTGGGGAACCCACAGATACGCAGTATTTT
V gene: TRBV7-2; J gene: TRBJ2-2; D gene: -; CDR3 length: 14; clone size: many; CDR3 protein: CASRGGRNTGELFF; CDR3 DNA: TGTGCCAGCAGAGGGGGGCGGAACACCGGGGAGCTGTTTTTT
V gene: TRBV7-9; J gene: TRBJ1-4; D gene: -; CDR3 length: 15; clone size: many; CDR3 protein: CASRVGEKGEKLFFF; CDR3 DNA: -